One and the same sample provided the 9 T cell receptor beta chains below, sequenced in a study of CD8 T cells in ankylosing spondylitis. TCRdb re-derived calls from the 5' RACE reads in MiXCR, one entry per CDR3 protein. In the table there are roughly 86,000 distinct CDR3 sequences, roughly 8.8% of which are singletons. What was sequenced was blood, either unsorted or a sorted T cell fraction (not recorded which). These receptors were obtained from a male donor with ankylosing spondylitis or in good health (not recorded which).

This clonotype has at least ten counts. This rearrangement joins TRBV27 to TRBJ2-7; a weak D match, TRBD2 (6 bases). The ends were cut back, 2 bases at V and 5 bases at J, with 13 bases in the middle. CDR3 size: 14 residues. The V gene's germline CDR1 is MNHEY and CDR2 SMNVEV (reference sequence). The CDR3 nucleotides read TGTGCCAGCAGTTTAACGGCAGGGACTCACGAGCAGTACTTC. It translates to CASSLTAGTHEQYF.

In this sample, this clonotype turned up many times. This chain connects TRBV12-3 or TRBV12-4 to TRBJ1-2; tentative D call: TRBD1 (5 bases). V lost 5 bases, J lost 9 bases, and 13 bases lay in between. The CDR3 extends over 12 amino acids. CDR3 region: CASSASGPRYTF. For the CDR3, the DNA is TGTGCCAGCAGTGCCTCGGGGCCGCGCTACACCTTC.

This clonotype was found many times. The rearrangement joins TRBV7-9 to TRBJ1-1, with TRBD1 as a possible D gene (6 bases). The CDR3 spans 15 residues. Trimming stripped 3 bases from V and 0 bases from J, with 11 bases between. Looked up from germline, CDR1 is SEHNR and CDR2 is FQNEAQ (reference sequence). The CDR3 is CASSLRQAMNTEAFF. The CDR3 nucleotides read TGTGCCAGCAGCTTGAGACAGGCCATGAACACTGAAGCTTTCTTT.

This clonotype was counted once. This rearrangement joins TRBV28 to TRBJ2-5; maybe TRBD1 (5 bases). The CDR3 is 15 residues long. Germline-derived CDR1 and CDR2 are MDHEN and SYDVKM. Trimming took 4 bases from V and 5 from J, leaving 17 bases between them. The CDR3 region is CASSSPAGPEETQYF. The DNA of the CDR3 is TGTGCCAGCAGTTCCCCGGCAGGGCCGGAGGAGACCCAGTACTTC.

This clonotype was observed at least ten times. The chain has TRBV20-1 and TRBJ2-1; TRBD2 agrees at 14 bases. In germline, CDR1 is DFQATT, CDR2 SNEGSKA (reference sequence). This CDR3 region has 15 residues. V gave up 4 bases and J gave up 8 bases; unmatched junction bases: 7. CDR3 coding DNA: TGCAGTGCTATTCCGACTAGCGGGGGGGTAGATGAGCAGTTCTTC. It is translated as CSAIPTSGGVDEQFF.

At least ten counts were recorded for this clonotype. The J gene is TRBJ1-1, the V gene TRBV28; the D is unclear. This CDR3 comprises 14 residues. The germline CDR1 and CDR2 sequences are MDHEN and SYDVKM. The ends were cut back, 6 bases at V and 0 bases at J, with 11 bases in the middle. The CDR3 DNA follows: TGTGCCAGCAGCCCGGACGGGGTGAACACTGAAGCTTTCTTT. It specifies CASSPDGVNTEAFF.

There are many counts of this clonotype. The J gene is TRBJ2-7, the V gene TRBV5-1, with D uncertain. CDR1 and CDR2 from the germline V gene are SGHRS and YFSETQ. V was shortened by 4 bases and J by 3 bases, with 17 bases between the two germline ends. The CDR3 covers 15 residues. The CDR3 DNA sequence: TGCGCCAGCAGCCCGTCCCCCGTTAATGTCTACGAGCAGTACTTC. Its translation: CASSPSPVNVYEQYF.

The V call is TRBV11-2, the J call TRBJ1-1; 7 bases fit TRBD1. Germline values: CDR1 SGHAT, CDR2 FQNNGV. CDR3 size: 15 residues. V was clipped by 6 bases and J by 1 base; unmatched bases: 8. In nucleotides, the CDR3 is TGTGCCAGCAGACGGGCCAGGGGGGAGAACACTGAAGCTTTCTTT. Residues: CASRRARGENTEAFF.

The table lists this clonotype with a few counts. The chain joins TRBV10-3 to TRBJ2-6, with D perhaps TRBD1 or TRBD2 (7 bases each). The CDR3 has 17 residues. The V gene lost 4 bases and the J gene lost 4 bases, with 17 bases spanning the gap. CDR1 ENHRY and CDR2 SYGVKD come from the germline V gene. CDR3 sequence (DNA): TGTGCCATCAGTGGTCGCTCAGGGGGGGCCGGGGCCAACGTCCTGACTTTC. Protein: CAISGRSGGAGANVLTF.